The 6 T cell receptor beta chains below were found in one sample sequenced in a study of blood T cell repertoires in COVID-19. The method was immunoSEQ multiplex PCR; TCRdb's version includes in-frame clones alone and lacks a portion of them. Of some 200,000 clones listed, around 87% are singletons. The sequencing sample was made of peripheral blood. The receptors were sampled from a man in his forties with active or convalescent COVID-19.

This CDR3 reads CASSLRPGNTEAFF. The DNA of the CDR3 is TGTGCCAGCAGCTTACGTCCGGGGAACACTGAAGCTTTCTTT. V and J are TRBV13 and TRBJ1-1; the D is unclear. Germline V gives CDR1 PRHDT, CDR2 FYEKMQ (reference sequence). CDR3 length: 14 amino acids. Between the trimmed V and J ends, which lost 2 bases and 1 base, there was a span of 8 bases.

The J gene is TRBJ2-3, the V gene TRBV25-1; TRBD2 is a possible D gene (7 bases). This CDR3 has 15 amino acids. CDR1 is MGHDK, CDR2 SYGVNS, per germline. With 4 bases removed from V and 0 bases from J, the gap between germline ends came to 11 bases. DNA of the CDR3: TGTGCCAGCAGTGCAAGGGGGGGGAGCACAGATACGCAGTATTTT. This sequence encodes CASSARGGSTDTQYF. Filled out from reference TRBV25-1 and TRBJ2-3, the complete variable domain reads EADIYQTPRYLVIGTGKKITLECSQTMGHDKMYWYQQDPGMELHLIHYSYGVNSTEKGDLSSESTVSRIRTEHFPLTLESARPSHTSQYLCASSARGGSTDTQYFGPGTRLTVL.

This chain connects TRBV5-1 to TRBJ2-4, with TRBD1 as a possible D gene (6 bases). Trimming stripped 3 bases from V and 2 bases from J, with 15 bases between. Germline CDR1 SGHRS, CDR2 YFSETQ. This CDR3 has 16 residues. The CDR3 region is CASSSQGFGTKNIQYF. The CDR3, as DNA: TGCGCCAGCAGCTCACAGGGTTTCGGGACCAAAAACATTCAGTACTTC.

A note on this clone: One end of the junction does not line up with germline, which may come from a read error. The CDR3 reads CASSLVAGGLQETQYF. CDR3 DNA sequence: TGTGCTAGCAGCTTAGTAGCGGGGGGCCTCCAAGAGACCCAGTACTTC. V gene TRBV7-7 combines with J gene TRBJ2-5; 10 bases are a match to TRBD2. The CDR3 runs 16 residues. Germline V CDR1 and CDR2: SSHAT, FNYEAQ (reference sequence).

CDR3 in amino acids: CASSIGTGGAGTDTQYF. CDR3 nucleotide sequence: TGTGCCAGCAGCATCGGCACAGGGGGCGCAGGGACAGATACGCAGTATTTT. V gene TRBV9 combines with J gene TRBJ2-3; 9 nucleotides align to TRBD1. The J segment lost 3 bases and the V segment lost 4 bases, leaving 12 bases of the junction unmatched. The germline V gene encodes CDR1 SGDLS and CDR2 YYNGEE. The CDR3 is 17 residues long.

V usage is TRBV4-3 and J usage is TRBJ1-1; 9 bases align to TRBD1. V lost 1 base and J lost 7; bases outside the gene matches: 7. From germline, CDR1 is LGHNA and CDR2 YSLEER. CDR3 length: 15 residues. CDR3 loop: CASSQVAGQGVEAFF. As DNA, the CDR3 is TGCGCCAGCAGCCAAGTGGCGGGACAGGGTGTTGAAGCTTTCTTT.